This TCR beta chain was recovered during a study of identical twins. One entry per CDR3 protein results from TCRdb running MiXCR on the 5' RACE reads. The table lists 500,000 to 550,000 distinct CDR3 sequences, less than 25% of them singletons. CDR3 length equals 13 residues. V lost 1 base to trimming and J lost 3 bases; unmatched junction nucleotides: 1. The germline gives CDR1 DFQATT, CDR2 SNEGSKA (reference sequence). Separately, the same data were catalogued under a study of T cells expressing NK-cell markers.

The receptor's source is a woman aged 18-30 years in good health. Sequencing was done on a sample of CD4+ T cells sorted from blood. This rearrangement joins TRBV20-1 to TRBJ2-5; 8 bases line up with TRBD2. The CDR3 sequence: CSARGTSKETQYF. CDR3 coding DNA: TGCAGTGCTAGAGGGACTAGCAAAGAGACCCAGTACTTC.